This T cell receptor beta chain was recovered during a study of T cell changes during pregnancy in multiple sclerosis. The CDR3 sequence is 11 residues long. Germline V lookup: CDR1 DFQATT, CDR2 SNEGSKA (reference sequence). Trimming took 5 bases from V and 3 from J, leaving 7 bases between them. Assay used: immunoSEQ multiplex PCR; TCRdb lists only in-frame clones, some missing. The sample contains roughly 100,000 clones, roughly 92% of which appear only once. The rearrangement links TRBV20-1 to TRBJ1-2; D is uncertain. The sample in question was peripheral blood, obtained after pregnancy. The receptor was derived from a female donor with multiple sclerosis, enrolled in a pregnancy study. CDR3 loop: CSAPPDYGYTF. In DNA, the CDR3 is TGCAGTGCTCCCCCGGACTATGGCTACACCTTC.